Below, 8 T cell receptor beta chains from the same sample are listed, as sequenced in a study of beta chain features in type 1 diabetes. Every isolated RNA sample was fully reverse transcribed, so sequencing captured expressed TCRB transcripts. The table came from immunoSEQ multiplex PCR; TCRdb's copy has only in-frame clones and leaves some out. Among 80,000 to 90,000 clones listed, roughly a third were seen once. The material sequenced was stem cell memory CD4+ T cells from blood. These receptors all stem from a woman younger than 35 in good health.

There are a few counts of this clone. The chain joins TRBV6-6 to TRBJ2-5; a possible D gene is TRBD1 (6 bases). The J call may be incorrect, as the DNA end agrees better with TRBJ2-7. The germline V gene has CDR1 MNHNY and CDR2 SVGAGI (reference sequence). This CDR3 has 16 residues. The CDR3 is CASSYSTGRSSYEQYF. The CDR3 nucleotides read TGTGCCAGCAGTTACTCGACAGGCCGAAGTAGCTACGAGCAGTACTTC.

The chain carries TRBV5-4 and TRBJ2-7; 9 positions agree with TRBD1. This CDR3 has 15 amino acids. V was pared by 1 base and J by 6 bases, with 8 bases of the junction left unmatched. Germline V gives CDR1 SGHNT, CDR2 YYREEE (reference sequence). CDR3 sequence: CASSLWGGQGGEQYF. The CDR3 nucleotides read TGTGCCAGCAGCTTGTGGGGGGGACAGGGTGGCGAGCAGTACTTC.

This clone was detected a few times. The chain combines TRBV2 with TRBJ2-3, with 7 bases identical to TRBD2. Germline V gives CDR1 SNHLY, CDR2 FYNNEI. V lost 2 bases, J lost 5 bases, and 4 bases stayed unmatched. The CDR3 loop spans 14 amino acids. The CDR3, as DNA: TGTGCCAGCAGTGAAAGCGGGGTGATAGATACGCAGTATTTT. Translated, it gives CASSESGVIDTQYF.

This clone was observed a handful of times. The genes are TRBV10-3 and TRBJ1-1; tentatively, D is TRBD1 (5 bases). The V gene's germline CDR1 is ENHRY and CDR2 SYGVKD. The CDR3 length is 14 residues. Trimming removed 10 bases at V and 0 bases at J, with 15 bases between. The CDR3 reads CATTSGALNTEAFF. CDR3 nucleotide sequence: TGTGCCACCACTTCTGGGGCCCTGAACACTGAAGCTTTCTTT.

This chain uses TRBV12-1 with TRBJ2-1; the table's D call of TRBD2 was not tested on the DNA. TRBV12-1 is a documented pseudogene. CDR3 length equals 15 residues. Here the CDR3 DNA reads TGTGCCAGCAGCTTTGGGGCGGGGCTATACAATGAGCAGTTCTTC. It specifies CASSFGAGLYNEQFF.

The chain has TRBV5-1 and TRBJ2-5, with D perhaps TRBD1 (6 bases). Trimming stripped 4 bases from V and 2 bases from J, with 12 bases between. The germline CDR1 and CDR2 sequences are SGHRS and YFSETQ. This CDR3 is 14 amino acids long. Here the CDR3 DNA reads TGCGCCAGCAGCCTCAGGACAGATCAAGAGACCCAGTACTTC. Its translation: CASSLRTDQETQYF.

The J gene is TRBJ2-5, the V gene TRBV4-2; 15 positions match TRBD2. The germline V gene has CDR1 LGHNA and CDR2 YNFKEQ. The V gene end was trimmed by 0 bases and the J gene end by 0 bases; junction bases not matched to a gene: 8. This CDR3 is built from 20 residues. The CDR3 sequence is CASSQDRGLAGGWYQETQYF. CDR3 coding DNA: TGTGCCAGCAGCCAAGATCGGGGACTAGCGGGGGGCTGGTACCAAGAGACCCAGTACTTC.

The chain carries TRBV7-3 and TRBJ1-1; 7 bases are shared with TRBD1. Per the germline V gene, CDR1 is SGHTA and CDR2 is FQGTGA. This CDR3 has 15 amino acids. The ends lost 3 bases at V and 2 bases at J; junction bases unmatched: 6. The CDR3 region is CASSFEGQLNTEAFF. The DNA of the CDR3 is TGTGCCAGCAGCTTTGAGGGACAGCTTAACACTGAAGCTTTCTTT. Full variable domain (remainder filled in from reference TRBV7-3 and TRBJ1-1): GAGVSQTPSNKVTEKGKYVELRCDPISGHTALYWYRQSLGQGPEFLIYFQGTGAADDSGLPNDRFFAVRPEGSVSTLKIQRTERGDSAVYLCASSFEGQLNTEAFFGQGTRLTVV.